The 26 T cell receptor beta chains below were found in one sample sequenced in a study of memory CD4+ T cells and cytomegalovirus serostatus. Assay used: immunoSEQ multiplex PCR; TCRdb lists only in-frame clones, some missing. The sample carries 25,000 to 35,000 clones, 75% to 85% recorded once. The sort gate was single viable CD3+CD4+CD8-CD45RO+ cells for memory CD4+ T cells. Sequencing input: memory CD4+ T cells from blood. These receptors were obtained from an adult in good health and CMV-seronegative.

This clone has only one observation. The chain carries TRBV5-6 and TRBJ2-3; maybe TRBD2 (5 bases). V was shortened by 2 bases and J by 0 bases, with 7 bases between the two germline ends. This CDR3 has 14 amino acids. CDR1 is SGHDT and CDR2 is YYEEEE in the germline V gene. CDR3 sequence reads: CASSFWTSTDTQYF. CDR3 coding DNA: TGTGCCAGCAGCTTCTGGACTAGCACAGATACGCAGTATTTT. The variable domain in full, completed from reference TRBV5-6 and TRBJ2-3, reads DAGVTQSPTHLIKTRGQQVTLRCSPKSGHDTVSWYQQALGQGPQFIFQYYEEEERQRGNFPDRFSGHQFPNYSSELNVNALLLGDSALYLCASSFWTSTDTQYFGPGTRLTVL.

The V and J genes are TRBV7-2 and TRBJ1-2, with 7 bases aligning to TRBD1. Germline lookup yields CDR1 SGHTA and CDR2 FQGNSA. Trimming took 3 bases from V and 7 from J; bases not matched to a gene: 8. The CDR3 sequence is 14 residues long. CDR3 region: CASSFPQGEFGYTF. CDR3 nucleotides: TGTGCCAGCAGCTTTCCGCAGGGGGAATTTGGCTACACCTTC.

For this clone: Its ends do not fully match the called genes, so a read error is possible. V is TRBV6-5 and J is TRBJ1-1; D ambiguous. This CDR3 has 15 residues. CDR1 and CDR2 from the germline V gene are MNHEY and SVGAGI. The CDR3 is CASSYSRRGNTEAFF. Written as DNA, the CDR3 is TGTGCCAGCAGCTACTCAAGGCGGGGGAACACTGAAGCTTTCTTT.

The chain carries TRBV5-1 and TRBJ1-4; 9 bases map to TRBD1. The V and J ends lost 0 bases and 8 bases, in that order; junction bases with no gene match: 8. CDR1 is SGHRS, CDR2 YFSETQ, per germline. The CDR3 runs to 16 residues. CDR3 in amino acids: CASSLDQQGAGEKLFF. The CDR3 nucleotides are TGCGCCAGCAGCTTGGACCAACAGGGGGCTGGGGAAAAACTGTTTTTT.

About this clone itself: This CDR3 is also generated by other DNA sequences in the sample. The chain recombines TRBV4-3 with TRBJ2-7; possibly TRBD1 or TRBD2 for D (6 bases each). The V gene lost 0 bases and the J gene lost 3 bases, with 12 bases spanning the gap. The CDR3 totals 15 residues. Germline V gene lookup returns CDR1 LGHNA and CDR2 YSLEER. In DNA form, the CDR3 reads TGCGCCAGCAGCCAAGACTCGGGGGCCGTCTACGAGCAGTACTTC. Protein: CASSQDSGAVYEQYF.

The V and J genes are TRBV11-3 and TRBJ1-2; 7 nucleotides agree with TRBD1. From germline, CDR1 is SGHNT and CDR2 YENEEA. Trimming removed 3 bases from V and 2 bases from J; junction bases left unmatched: 6. CDR3 length: 15 amino acids. The CDR3 spells CASSLSGRGNYGYTF. Here the CDR3 DNA reads TGTGCCAGCAGCTTGAGCGGCAGGGGGAACTATGGCTACACCTTC. The complete variable domain, with remaining parts taken from reference TRBV11-3 and TRBJ1-2, reads EAGVVQSPRYKIIEKKQPVAFWCNPISGHNTLYWYLQNLGQGPELLIRYENEEAVDDSQLPKDRFSAERLKGVDSTLKIQPAELGDSAVYLCASSLSGRGNYGYTFGSGTRLTVV.

The V call is TRBV19, the J call TRBJ1-1; the match to TRBD1 covers 7 bases. After removal of 10 bases from V and 1 base from J, the junction contained 6 bases not matched to a gene. The CDR3 has 13 residues. CDR1 LNHDA and CDR2 SQIVND come from the germline V gene (reference sequence). In nucleotides, the CDR3 is TGTGCCACTTCGGACAGGAGGAACACTGAAGCTTTCTTT. Encoded protein: CATSDRRNTEAFF.

This clone has only a few counts. V is TRBV5-1 and J is TRBJ1-1; D remains ambiguous. CDR3 length: 14 residues. Per germline, CDR1 SGHRS and CDR2 YFSETQ. V dropped 1 base and J dropped 0 bases, with 7 bases sitting between them. CDR3 amino acids: CASSLFVMNTEAFF. The CDR3 DNA reads as TGCGCCAGCAGCTTGTTCGTAATGAACACTGAAGCTTTCTTT.

The V gene is TRBV2, the J gene TRBJ1-1, with D possibly TRBD1 on 5 matching bases. This CDR3 region has 14 residues. V was trimmed by 1 base and J by 5 bases, leaving 11 bases between them. CDR1 SNHLY and CDR2 FYNNEI come from the germline V gene. DNA of the CDR3: TGTGCCAGCAGTGAAGGTCCAGGGATGACTGAAGCTTTCTTT. Protein: CASSEGPGMTEAFF. The full variable domain, rest sourced from reference TRBV2 and TRBJ1-1, is EPEVTQTPSHQVTQMGQEVILRCVPISNHLYFYWYRQILGQKVEFLVSFYNNEISEKSEIFDDQFSVERPDGSNFTLKIRSTKLEDSAMYFCASSEGPGMTEAFFGQGTRLTVV.

This clone was observed a handful of times. The chain uses TRBV13 and TRBJ1-2; TRBD1 matches 10 bases. Unmatched junction bases numbered 5, after V lost 4 bases and J lost 3 bases. Germline assignment: CDR1 PRHDT and CDR2 FYEKMQ (reference sequence). This CDR3 has 15 amino acids. The CDR3 bases are TGTGCCAGCAGCTCCTGGGACAGGGGAGACTATGGCTACACCTTC. Its translation: CASSSWDRGDYGYTF.

CDR3 sequence (DNA): TGTGCCAGCAGCCAGGGGACAGCTAACTATGGCTACACCTTC. It encodes CASSQGTANYGYTF. The rearrangement uses TRBV7-9 and TRBJ1-2; 7 bases align to TRBD1. The J segment lost 0 bases and the V segment lost 5 bases, leaving 3 bases of the junction unmatched. Germline CDR1 reads SEHNR; CDR2 reads FQNEAQ (reference sequence). The CDR3 consists of 14 residues. Full variable domain (rest looked up from reference TRBV7-9 and TRBJ1-2): DTGVSQNPRHKITKRGQNVTFRCDPISEHNRLYWYRQTLGQGPEFLTYFQNEAQLEKSRLLSDRFSAERPKGSFSTLEIQRTEQGDSAMYLCASSQGTANYGYTFGSGTRLTVV.

The V gene is TRBV2, the J gene TRBJ2-7; D call uncertain. This CDR3 comprises 14 residues. V shed 6 bases and J shed 1 base, with 13 bases lying between them. CDR1 and CDR2 from the germline V gene are SNHLY and FYNNEI. The CDR3 sequence: CASSEHGGSYEQYF. CDR3 nucleotides: TGTGCCAGCAGCGAGCACGGCGGTTCCTACGAGCAGTACTTC. Together with reference TRBV2 and TRBJ2-7, the CDR3 gives the full variable domain: EPEVTQTPSHQVTQMGQEVILRCVPISNHLYFYWYRQILGQKVEFLVSFYNNEISEKSEIFDDQFSVERPDGSNFTLKIRSTKLEDSAMYFCASSEHGGSYEQYFGPGTRLTVT.

This clone appeared once. The rearrangement uses TRBV5-4 and TRBJ2-7; TRBD2 might be the D (5 bases). Germline V gives CDR1 SGHNT, CDR2 YYREEE (reference sequence). The CDR3 has 15 residues. The V and J ends lost 0 bases and 0 bases respectively, with 10 bases between them. The CDR3 region is CASSLELGSSYEQYF. CDR3 DNA sequence: TGTGCCAGCAGCTTGGAGCTGGGGAGCTCCTACGAGCAGTACTTC.

This clone was observed a few times. V is TRBV5-4 and J is TRBJ1-2; weak D call: TRBD1 (6 bases). With 4 bases removed from V and 0 bases from J, the gap between germline ends came to 13 bases. The germline CDR1 and CDR2 sequences are SGHNT and YYREEE (reference sequence). The CDR3 spans 15 residues. CDR3 region: CASSPDRTANYGYTF. As DNA, the CDR3 is TGTGCCAGCAGCCCCGACAGGACTGCTAACTATGGCTACACCTTC.

This chain joins TRBV10-1 and TRBJ1-1, with TRBD1 identical over 8 bases. The V and J ends lost 3 bases and 1 base, in that order; junction bases with no gene match: 4. The CDR3 contains 15 residues. The germline CDR1 and CDR2 sequences are WNHNN and SYGVQD (reference sequence). CDR3 DNA: TGCGCCAGCAGTGACGCCGGGACAGGGAACACTGAAGCTTTCTTT. This encodes CASSDAGTGNTEAFF.

The chain joins TRBV10-3 to TRBJ2-1; 7 nucleotides match TRBD2. Germline assignment: CDR1 ENHRY and CDR2 SYGVKD. The CDR3 is made up of 14 amino acids. V was clipped by 4 bases and J by 3 bases; unmatched bases: 3. The CDR3: CAISGLANYNEQFF. The CDR3 DNA follows: TGTGCCATCAGTGGACTAGCAAACTACAATGAGCAGTTCTTC.

The rearrangement uses TRBV7-2 and TRBJ2-7, with D perhaps TRBD2 (5 bases). Looked up from germline, CDR1 is SGHTA and CDR2 is FQGNSA. V was clipped by 1 base and J by 3 bases, with 13 bases between them. The CDR3 has 15 amino acids. The CDR3 region is CASSLGLTGNYEQYF. The CDR3 DNA reads TGTGCCAGCAGCTTAGGATTAACGGGGAACTACGAGCAGTACTTC. Filled out from reference TRBV7-2 and TRBJ2-7, the complete variable domain reads GAGVSQSPSNKVTEKGKDVELRCDPISGHTALYWYRQSLGQGLEFLIYFQGNSAPDKSGLPSDRFSAERTGGSVSTLTIQRTQQEDSAVYLCASSLGLTGNYEQYFGPGTRLTVT.

This clone has just a few counts. The chain carries TRBV23-1 and TRBJ1-1; D is ambiguous. TRBV23-1 is an ORF; its function is uncertain. Trimming left V 4 bases short and J 2 bases short, with 8 bases between. The CDR3 is 13 residues long. The CDR3 region has the DNA TGCGCCAGCAGTCTGCTAGCAAACACTGAAGCTTTCTTT. Protein sequence: CASSLLANTEAFF.

The chain links TRBV7-2 to TRBJ1-5; tentative D call: TRBD1 (6 bases). Deletions cut 6 bases from V and 2 bases from J, with 14 bases between. The CDR3 runs 15 residues. In germline, CDR1 is SGHTA, CDR2 FQGNSA. CDR3 sequence: CASSLQGSGNQPQHF. CDR3 nucleotide sequence: TGTGCCAGCAGTCTACAGGGCAGTGGCAATCAGCCCCAGCATTTT.

The chain recombines TRBV6-5 with TRBJ1-2, with 8 bases that match TRBD1. This CDR3 is 14 amino acids long. Losses at the gene ends were 6 bases for V and 4 bases for J; bases not matched to a gene: 7. CDR1 is MNHEY, CDR2 SVGAGI, per germline. The CDR3 bases are TGTGCCAGCAGGCTCCCAGGGGGCGTCTATGGCTACACCTTC. This codes for CASRLPGGVYGYTF.

The J gene is TRBJ2-3, the V gene TRBV11-3, with D uncertain. The CDR3 runs 16 residues. CDR1 and CDR2 from the germline V gene are SGHNT and YENEEA. The V end was cut by 5 bases, the J end by 0 bases, with 15 bases between. CDR3 in amino acids: CASSLLGRASTDTQYF. CDR3 bases: TGTGCCAGCAGCCTCTTAGGCAGAGCTAGCACAGATACGCAGTATTTT.

In DNA form, the CDR3 reads TGCGCCAGCAGTGAATCTTTGACAGGCGGTGGCTACACCTTC. It translates to CASSESLTGGGYTF. The chain has TRBV10-1 and TRBJ1-2; the D gene is possibly TRBD1 (6 bases). The V and J ends lost 3 bases and 7 bases respectively, with 15 bases between them. There are 14 residues in the CDR3. Germline V gene lookup returns CDR1 WNHNN and CDR2 SYGVQD (reference sequence).

J is TRBJ1-1 and V is TRBV6-4; no reliable D call. Looked up from germline, CDR1 is MRHNA and CDR2 is SNTAGT. The CDR3 spans 13 residues. Between the trimmed V and J ends, which lost 5 bases and 1 base, there was a span of 8 bases. The CDR3, as DNA: TGTGCCAGCAGTCAGGAGCAGAACACTGAAGCTTTCTTT. This codes for CASSQEQNTEAFF.

This clone was recorded only once. The chain recombines TRBV15 with TRBJ2-3, with 8 positions matching TRBD2. CDR1 is LNHNV and CDR2 is YYDKDF in the germline V gene (reference sequence). Trimming cost V 1 base and J 2 bases; bases outside gene matches: 8. The CDR3 has 17 amino acids. The CDR3 here is CATSRAGRGALTDTQYF. Here the CDR3 DNA reads TGTGCCACCAGCAGAGCGGGGCGGGGGGCCCTCACAGATACGCAGTATTTT. The entire variable domain, with the rest obtained from reference TRBV15 and TRBJ2-3, is as follows: DAMVIQNPRYQVTQFGKPVTLSCSQTLNHNVMYWYQQKSSQAPKLLFHYYDKDFNNEADTPDNFQSRRPNTSFCFLDIRSPGLGDTAMYLCATSRAGRGALTDTQYFGPGTRLTVL.

The V and J genes are TRBV5-8 and TRBJ1-1; the match to TRBD1 covers 7 bases. The germline V gene encodes CDR1 SGHTS and CDR2 YDEGEE. The junction had 12 bases not matched to a gene; V was cut back by 1 base and J by 0 bases. There are 18 residues in the CDR3. This CDR3 is CASSLLTGSVAMNTEAFF. In DNA, the CDR3 is TGTGCCAGCAGCTTGTTGACAGGGTCTGTGGCAATGAACACTGAAGCTTTCTTT.

The chain recombines TRBV7-8 with TRBJ2-2; 12 bases are a match to TRBD2. Germline V gene data show CDR1 as SGHVS and CDR2 as FQNEAQ. This CDR3 has 16 residues. The V segment lost 5 bases and the J segment 7 bases; nucleotides outside the gene matches: 8. In DNA form, the CDR3 reads TGTGCCAGCAGCCTTAGGACTAGCGGGGTTTTCGGGGAGCTGTTTTTT. As protein: CASSLRTSGVFGELFF.